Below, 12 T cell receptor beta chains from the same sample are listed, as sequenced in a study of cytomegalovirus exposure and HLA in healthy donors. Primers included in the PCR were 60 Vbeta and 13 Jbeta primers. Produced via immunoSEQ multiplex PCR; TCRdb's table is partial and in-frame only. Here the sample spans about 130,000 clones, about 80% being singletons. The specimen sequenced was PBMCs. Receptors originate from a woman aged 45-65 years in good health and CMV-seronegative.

The CDR3 loop reads CASSQGGEGTEAFF. For the CDR3, the DNA is TGCGCCAGCAGCCAGGGCGGGGAGGGAACTGAAGCTTTCTTT. The rearrangement links TRBV4-3 to TRBJ1-1; D uncertain. The CDR3 runs 14 residues. The germline gives CDR1 LGHNA, CDR2 YSLEER. The V gene lost 3 bases and the J gene lost 5 bases, with 13 bases spanning the gap.

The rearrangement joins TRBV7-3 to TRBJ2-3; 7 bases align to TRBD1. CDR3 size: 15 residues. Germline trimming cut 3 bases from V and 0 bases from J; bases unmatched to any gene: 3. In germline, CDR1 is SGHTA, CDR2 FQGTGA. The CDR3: CASSFTGQSTDTQYF. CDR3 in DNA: TGTGCCAGCAGCTTCACGGGACAGAGCACAGATACGCAGTATTTT.

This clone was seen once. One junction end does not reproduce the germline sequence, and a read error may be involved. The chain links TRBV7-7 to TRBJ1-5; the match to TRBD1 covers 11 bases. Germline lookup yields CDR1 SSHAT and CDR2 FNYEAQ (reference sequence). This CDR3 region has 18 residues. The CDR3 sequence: CASSPIWGTGGTNQPQHF. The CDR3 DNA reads TGTGCTAGCAGCCCAATATGGGGGACAGGGGGGACCAATCAGCCCCAGCATTTT.

CDR3 residues: CASSSPGLRTPLGYEQYF. For the CDR3, the DNA is TGTGCCAGCAGCTCTCCGGGACTGCGGACCCCCTTGGGGTACGAGCAGTACTTC. The chain is built from TRBV7-9 and TRBJ2-7; D possibly corresponds to TRBD2 (6 bases). Germline V lookup: CDR1 SEHNR, CDR2 FQNEAQ (reference sequence). The CDR3 spans 18 residues. V was pared by 4 bases and J by 4 bases, with 26 bases between.

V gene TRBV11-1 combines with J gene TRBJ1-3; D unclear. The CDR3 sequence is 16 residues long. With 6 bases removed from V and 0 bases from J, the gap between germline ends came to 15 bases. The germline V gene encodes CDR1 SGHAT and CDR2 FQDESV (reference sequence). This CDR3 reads CASRRRGSSSGNTIYF. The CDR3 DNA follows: TGTGCCAGCAGACGACGCGGATCTAGCTCTGGAAACACCATATATTTT.

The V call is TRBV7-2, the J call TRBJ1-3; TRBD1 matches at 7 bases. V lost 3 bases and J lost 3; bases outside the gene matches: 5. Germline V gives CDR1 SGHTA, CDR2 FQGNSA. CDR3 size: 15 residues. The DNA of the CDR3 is TGTGCCAGCAGCTTCGAGGGGGCGCGTGGAAACACCATATATTTT. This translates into CASSFEGARGNTIYF.

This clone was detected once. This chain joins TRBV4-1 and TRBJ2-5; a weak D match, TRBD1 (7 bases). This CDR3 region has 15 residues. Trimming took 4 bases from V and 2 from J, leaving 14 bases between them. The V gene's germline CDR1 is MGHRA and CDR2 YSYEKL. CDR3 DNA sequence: TGCGCCAGCAGCCCGTTGACAGGGAGGCAAGAGACCCAGTACTTC. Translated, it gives CASSPLTGRQETQYF.

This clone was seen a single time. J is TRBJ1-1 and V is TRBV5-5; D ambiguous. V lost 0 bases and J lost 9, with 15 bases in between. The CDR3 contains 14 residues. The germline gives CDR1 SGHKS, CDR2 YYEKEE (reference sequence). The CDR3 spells CASSLVLDGGKAFF. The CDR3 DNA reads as TGTGCCAGCAGCTTGGTATTGGACGGAGGGAAAGCTTTCTTT.

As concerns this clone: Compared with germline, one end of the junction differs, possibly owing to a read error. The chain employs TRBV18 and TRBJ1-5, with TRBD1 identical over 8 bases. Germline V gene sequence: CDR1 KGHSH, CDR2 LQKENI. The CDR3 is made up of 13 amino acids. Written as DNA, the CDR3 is TGTGCCAGCTCAGGACAGGGCAATCAGCCCCAGAATTTT. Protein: CASSGQGNQPQNF.

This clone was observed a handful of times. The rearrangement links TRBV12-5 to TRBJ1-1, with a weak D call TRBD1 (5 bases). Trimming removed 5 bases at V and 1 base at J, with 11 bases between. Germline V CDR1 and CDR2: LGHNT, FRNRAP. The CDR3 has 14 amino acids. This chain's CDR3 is CASGAGRKNTEAFF. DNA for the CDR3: TGTGCTAGTGGTGCAGGGAGGAAGAACACTGAAGCTTTCTTT.

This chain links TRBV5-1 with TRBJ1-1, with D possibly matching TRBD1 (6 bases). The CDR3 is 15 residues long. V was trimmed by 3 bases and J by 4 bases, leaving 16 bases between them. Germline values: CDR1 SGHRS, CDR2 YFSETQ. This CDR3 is CASSSTVQGSTEAFF. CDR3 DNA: TGCGCCAGCAGCTCCACTGTGCAGGGGAGCACTGAAGCTTTCTTT.

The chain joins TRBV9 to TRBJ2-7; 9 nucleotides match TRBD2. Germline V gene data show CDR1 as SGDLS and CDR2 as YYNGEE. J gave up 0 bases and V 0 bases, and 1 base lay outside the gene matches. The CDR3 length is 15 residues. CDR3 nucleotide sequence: TGTGCCAGCAGCGTAGGTAGCGGGAGCTCCTACGAGCAGTACTTC. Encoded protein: CASSVGSGSSYEQYF. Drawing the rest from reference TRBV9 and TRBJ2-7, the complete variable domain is DSGVTQTPKHLITATGQRVTLRCSPRSGDLSVYWYQQSLDQGLQFLIQYYNGEERAKGNILERFSAQQFPDLHSELNLSSLELGDSALYFCASSVGSGSSYEQYFGPGTRLTVT.